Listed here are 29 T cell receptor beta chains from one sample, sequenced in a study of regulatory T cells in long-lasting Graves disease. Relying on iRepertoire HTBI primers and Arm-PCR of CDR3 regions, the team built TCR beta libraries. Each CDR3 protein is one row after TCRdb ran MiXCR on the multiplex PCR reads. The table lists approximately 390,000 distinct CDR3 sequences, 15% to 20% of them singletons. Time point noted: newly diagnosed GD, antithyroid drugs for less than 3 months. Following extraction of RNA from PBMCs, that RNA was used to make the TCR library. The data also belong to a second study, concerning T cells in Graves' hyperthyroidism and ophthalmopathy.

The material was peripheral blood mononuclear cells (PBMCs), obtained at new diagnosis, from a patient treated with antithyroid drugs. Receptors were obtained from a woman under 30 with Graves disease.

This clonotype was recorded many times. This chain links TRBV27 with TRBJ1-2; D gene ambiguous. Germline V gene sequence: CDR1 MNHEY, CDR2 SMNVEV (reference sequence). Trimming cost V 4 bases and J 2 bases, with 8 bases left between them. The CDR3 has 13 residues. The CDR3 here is CASSSGVNYGYTF. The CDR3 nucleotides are TGTGCCAGCAGTTCCGGGGTCAACTATGGCTACACCTTC.

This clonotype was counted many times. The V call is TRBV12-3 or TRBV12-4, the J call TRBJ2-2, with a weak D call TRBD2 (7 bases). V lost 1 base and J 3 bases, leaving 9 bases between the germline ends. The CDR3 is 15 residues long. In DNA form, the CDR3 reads TGTGCCAGCAGTTTAGGAGGGGGGGACACCGGGGAGCTGTTTTTT. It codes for CASSLGGGDTGELFF.

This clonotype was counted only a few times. CDR3 nucleotide sequence: TGCGCCAGCAGCCATCTCGTGGGAGGGGACCAAGAGACCCAGTACTTC. Its translation is CASSHLVGGDQETQYF. The V gene is TRBV5-1, the J gene TRBJ2-5, with 7 bases matching TRBD2. The CDR3 loop spans 16 amino acids. The V segment lost 4 bases and the J segment 0 bases; nucleotides outside the gene matches: 9. Germline V gives CDR1 SGHRS, CDR2 YFSETQ.

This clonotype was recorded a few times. The CDR3 region has the DNA TGTGCCAGTAGTATATTAGAGAGCAGAAGCACAGATACGCAGTATTTT. Translated, it gives CASSILESRSTDTQYF. The rearrangement links TRBV19 to TRBJ2-3; D gene uncertain. Germline V gene sequence: CDR1 LNHDA, CDR2 SQIVND (reference sequence). The germline V and J ends were trimmed by 2 bases and 0 bases, with 12 bases remaining between them. The CDR3 loop spans 16 amino acids.

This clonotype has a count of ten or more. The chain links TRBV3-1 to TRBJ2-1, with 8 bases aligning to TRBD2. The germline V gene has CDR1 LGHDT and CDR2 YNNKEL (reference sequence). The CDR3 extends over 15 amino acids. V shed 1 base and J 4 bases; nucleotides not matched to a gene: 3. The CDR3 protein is CASSQVAGGYNEQFF. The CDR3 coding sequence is TGTGCCAGCAGCCAAGTCGCGGGGGGATACAATGAGCAGTTCTTC.

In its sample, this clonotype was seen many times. CDR3 DNA: TGTGCCAGCAGCTTACCCGAGGGGACTAGCCCTCCTGAGCAGTTCTTC. As protein: CASSLPEGTSPPEQFF. This sequence joins TRBV7-9 and TRBJ2-1, with 9 bases lining up with TRBD2. The germline V gene encodes CDR1 SEHNR and CDR2 FQNEAQ (reference sequence). With V trimmed by 2 bases and J by 9 bases, 11 bases remained unmatched. The CDR3 is 16 residues long.

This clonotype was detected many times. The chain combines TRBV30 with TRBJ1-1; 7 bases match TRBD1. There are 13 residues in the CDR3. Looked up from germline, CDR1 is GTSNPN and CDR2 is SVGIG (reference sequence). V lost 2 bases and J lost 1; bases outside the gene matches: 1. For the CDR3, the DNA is TGTGCCTGGAGTCAGGGGGGGAACACTGAAGCTTTCTTT. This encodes CAWSQGGNTEAFF.

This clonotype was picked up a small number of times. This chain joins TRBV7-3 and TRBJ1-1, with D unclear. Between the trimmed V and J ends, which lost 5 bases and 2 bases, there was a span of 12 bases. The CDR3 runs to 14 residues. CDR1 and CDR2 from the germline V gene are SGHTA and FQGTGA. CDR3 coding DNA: TGTGCCAGCAGCCATGGGGATTTAAACACTGAAGCTTTCTTT. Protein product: CASSHGDLNTEAFF.

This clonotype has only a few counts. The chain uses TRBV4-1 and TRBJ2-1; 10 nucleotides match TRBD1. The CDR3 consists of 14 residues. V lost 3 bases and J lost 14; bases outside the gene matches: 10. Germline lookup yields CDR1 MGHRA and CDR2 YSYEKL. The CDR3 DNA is TGCGCCAGCAGCCAGGCGGGGACAGGGGAGAGCAAGTTCTTC. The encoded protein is CASSQAGTGESKFF.

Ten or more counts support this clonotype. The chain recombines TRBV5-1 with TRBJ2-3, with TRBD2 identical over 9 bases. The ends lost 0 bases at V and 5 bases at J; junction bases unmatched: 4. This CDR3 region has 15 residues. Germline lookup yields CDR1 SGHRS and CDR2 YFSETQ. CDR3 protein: CASSLAGAGGDTQYF. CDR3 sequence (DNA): TGCGCCAGCAGCTTGGCCGGAGCGGGGGGAGATACGCAGTATTTT.

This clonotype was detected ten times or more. As DNA, the CDR3 is TGTGCCTCATCGACCCGCTCTGGGGCCAACGTCCTGACTTTC. Translated, it gives CASSTRSGANVLTF. This chain connects TRBV30 to TRBJ2-6; D call uncertain. Trimming cost V 7 bases and J 0 bases, with 10 bases left between them. The germline gives CDR1 GTSNPN, CDR2 SVGIG (reference sequence). There are 14 residues in the CDR3.

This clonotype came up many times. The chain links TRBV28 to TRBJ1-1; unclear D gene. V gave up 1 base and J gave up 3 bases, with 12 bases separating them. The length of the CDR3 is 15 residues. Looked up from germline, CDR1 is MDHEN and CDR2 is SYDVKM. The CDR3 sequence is CASSLFGEVDTEAFF. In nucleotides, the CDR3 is TGTGCCAGCAGTTTATTCGGGGAGGTGGACACTGAAGCTTTCTTT.

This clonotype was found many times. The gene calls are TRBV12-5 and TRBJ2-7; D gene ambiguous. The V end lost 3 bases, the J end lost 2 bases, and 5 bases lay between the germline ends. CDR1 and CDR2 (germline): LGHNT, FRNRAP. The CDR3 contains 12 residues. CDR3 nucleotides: TGTGCTAGTGGTTTCGGAGCCTACGAGCAGTACTTC. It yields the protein CASGFGAYEQYF.

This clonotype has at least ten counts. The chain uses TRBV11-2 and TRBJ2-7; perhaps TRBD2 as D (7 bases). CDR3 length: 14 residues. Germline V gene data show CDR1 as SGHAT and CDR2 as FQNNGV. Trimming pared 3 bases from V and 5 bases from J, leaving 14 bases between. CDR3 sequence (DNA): TGTGCCAGCAGCTTGGGGGGGGGGCTCGACGAGCAGTACTTC. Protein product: CASSLGGGLDEQYF.

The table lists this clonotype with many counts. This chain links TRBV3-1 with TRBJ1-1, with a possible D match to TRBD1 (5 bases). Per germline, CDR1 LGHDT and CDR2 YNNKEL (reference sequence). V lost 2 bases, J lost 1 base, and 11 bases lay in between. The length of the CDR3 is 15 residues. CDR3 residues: CASSQWGTGNTEAFF. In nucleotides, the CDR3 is TGTGCCAGCAGCCAATGGGGAACAGGGAACACTGAAGCTTTCTTT. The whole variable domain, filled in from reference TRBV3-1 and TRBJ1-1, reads DTAVSQTPKYLVTQMGNDKSIKCEQNLGHDTMYWYKQDSKKFLKIMFSYNNKELIINETVPNRFSPKSPDKAHLNLHINSLELGDSAVYFCASSQWGTGNTEAFFGQGTRLTVV.

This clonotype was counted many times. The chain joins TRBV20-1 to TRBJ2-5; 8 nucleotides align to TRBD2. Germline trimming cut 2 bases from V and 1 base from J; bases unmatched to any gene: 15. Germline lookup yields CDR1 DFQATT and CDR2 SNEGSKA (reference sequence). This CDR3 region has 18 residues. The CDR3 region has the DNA TGCAGTGCTAGAAAAGGGATTGCGGGGGGTTACGCCCAAGAGACCCAGTACTTC. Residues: CSARKGIAGGYAQETQYF.

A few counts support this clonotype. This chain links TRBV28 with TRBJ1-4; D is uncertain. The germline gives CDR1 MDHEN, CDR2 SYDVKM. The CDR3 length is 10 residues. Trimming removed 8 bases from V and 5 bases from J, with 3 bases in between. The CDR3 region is CASGNEKLFF. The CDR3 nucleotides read TGTGCCAGCGGCAATGAAAAACTGTTTTTT.

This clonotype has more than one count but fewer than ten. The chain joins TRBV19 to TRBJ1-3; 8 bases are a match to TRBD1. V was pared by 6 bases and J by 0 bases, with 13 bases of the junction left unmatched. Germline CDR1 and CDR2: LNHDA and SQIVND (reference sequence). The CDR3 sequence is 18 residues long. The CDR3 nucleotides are TGTGCCAGTAGAGCCGTCCTCGACAGGGGCTACTCTGGAAACACCATATATTTT. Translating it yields CASRAVLDRGYSGNTIYF.

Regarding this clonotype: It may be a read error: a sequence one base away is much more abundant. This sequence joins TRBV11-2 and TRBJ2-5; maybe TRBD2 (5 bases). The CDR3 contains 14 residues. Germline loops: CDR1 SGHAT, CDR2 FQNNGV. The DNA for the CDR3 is TGTGCCAGCAGCTTAATGCCTAGCCAAGAGACCCAGTGCTTC. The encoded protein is CASSLMPSQETQCF. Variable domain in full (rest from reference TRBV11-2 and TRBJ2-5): EAGVAQSPRYKIIEKRQSVAFWCNPISGHATLYWYQQILGQGPKLLIQFQNNGVVDDSQLPKDRFSAERLKGVDSTLKIQPAKLEDSAVYLCASSLMPSQETQCFGPGTRLLVL.

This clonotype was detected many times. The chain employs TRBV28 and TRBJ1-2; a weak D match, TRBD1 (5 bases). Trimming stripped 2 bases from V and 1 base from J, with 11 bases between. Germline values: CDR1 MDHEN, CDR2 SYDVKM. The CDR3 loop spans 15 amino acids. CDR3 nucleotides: TGTGCCAGCAGTTTAGAGGGACGGGTTAACTATGGCTACACCTTC. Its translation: CASSLEGRVNYGYTF.

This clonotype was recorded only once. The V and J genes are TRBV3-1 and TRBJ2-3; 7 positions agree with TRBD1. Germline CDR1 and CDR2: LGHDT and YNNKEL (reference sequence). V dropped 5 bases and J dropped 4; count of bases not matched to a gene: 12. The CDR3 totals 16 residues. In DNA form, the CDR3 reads TGTGCCAGCAGCTGGGACGGCAGGGGGATGGCAGATACGCAGTATTTT. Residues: CASSWDGRGMADTQYF.

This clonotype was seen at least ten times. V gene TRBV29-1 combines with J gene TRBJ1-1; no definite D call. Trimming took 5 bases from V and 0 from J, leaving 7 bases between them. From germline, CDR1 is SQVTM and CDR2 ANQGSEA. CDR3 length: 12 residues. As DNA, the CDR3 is TGCAGCGTTTCGACACTGAACACTGAAGCTTTCTTT. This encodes CSVSTLNTEAFF.

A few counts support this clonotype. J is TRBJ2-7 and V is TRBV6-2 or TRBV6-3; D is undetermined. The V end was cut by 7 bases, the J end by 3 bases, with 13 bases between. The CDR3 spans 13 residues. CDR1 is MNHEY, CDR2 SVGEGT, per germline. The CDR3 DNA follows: TGTGCCAGCAAAAGGGCCCCGAGCTACGAGCAGTACTTC. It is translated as CASKRAPSYEQYF.

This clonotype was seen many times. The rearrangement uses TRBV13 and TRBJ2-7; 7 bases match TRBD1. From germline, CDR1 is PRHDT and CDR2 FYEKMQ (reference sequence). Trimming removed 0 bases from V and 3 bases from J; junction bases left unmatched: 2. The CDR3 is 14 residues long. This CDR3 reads CASSLGAGGYEQYF. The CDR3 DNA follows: TGTGCCAGCAGCTTAGGGGCAGGGGGCTACGAGCAGTACTTC.

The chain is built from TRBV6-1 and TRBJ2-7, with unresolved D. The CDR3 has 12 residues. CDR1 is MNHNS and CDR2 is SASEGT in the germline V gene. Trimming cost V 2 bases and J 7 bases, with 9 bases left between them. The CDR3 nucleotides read TGTGCCAGCAGTGAATTTGCTGGGGAGCAGTACTTC. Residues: CASSEFAGEQYF.

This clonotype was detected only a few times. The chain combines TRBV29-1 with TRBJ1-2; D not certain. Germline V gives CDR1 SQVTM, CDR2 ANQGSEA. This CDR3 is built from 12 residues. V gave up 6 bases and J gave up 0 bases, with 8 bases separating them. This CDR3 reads CSVKYSNYGYTF. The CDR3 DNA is TGCAGCGTCAAGTATTCTAACTATGGCTACACCTTC. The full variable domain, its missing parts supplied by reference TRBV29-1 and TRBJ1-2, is SAVISQKPSRDICQRGTSLTIQCQVDSQVTMMFWYRQQPGQSLTLIATANQGSEATYESGFVIDKFPISRPNLTFSTLTVSNMSPEDSSIYLCSVKYSNYGYTFGSGTRLTVV.

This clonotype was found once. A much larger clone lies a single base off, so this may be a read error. The CDR3, as DNA: TGTGCCAGCAGCTCGACTAGCGGGAGGATAGCCTACAATGAGCAGTTCTTC. As protein: CASSSTSGRIAYNEQFF. V is TRBV11-2 and J is TRBJ2-1; TRBD2 matches 13 bases. Germline values: CDR1 SGHAT, CDR2 FQNNGV. The CDR3 totals 17 residues. Unmatched junction bases numbered 5, after V lost 4 bases and J lost 2 bases. The complete variable domain, with remaining parts taken from reference TRBV11-2 and TRBJ2-1, reads EAGVAQSPRYKIIEKRQSVAFWCNPISGHATLYWYQQILGQGPKLLIQFQNNGVVDDSQLPKDRFSAERLKGVDSTLKIQPAKLEDSAVYLCASSSTSGRIAYNEQFFGPGTRLTVL.

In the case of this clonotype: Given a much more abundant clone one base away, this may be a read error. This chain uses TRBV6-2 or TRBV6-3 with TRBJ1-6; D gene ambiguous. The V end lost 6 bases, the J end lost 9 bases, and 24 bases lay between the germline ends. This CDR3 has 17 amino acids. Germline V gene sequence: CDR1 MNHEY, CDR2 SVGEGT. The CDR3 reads CASSPRTRPYLGSPLHF. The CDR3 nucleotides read TGTGCCAGCAGCCCCAGGACCAGGCCATACCTTGGTTCACCCCTCCACTTT.

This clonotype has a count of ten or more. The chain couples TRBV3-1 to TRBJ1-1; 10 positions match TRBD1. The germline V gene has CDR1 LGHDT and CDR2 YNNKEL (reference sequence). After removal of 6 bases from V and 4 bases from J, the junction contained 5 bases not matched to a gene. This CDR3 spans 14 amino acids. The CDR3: CASSPGQGRTEAFF. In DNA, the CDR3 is TGTGCCAGCAGTCCGGGACAGGGGCGCACTGAAGCTTTCTTT.